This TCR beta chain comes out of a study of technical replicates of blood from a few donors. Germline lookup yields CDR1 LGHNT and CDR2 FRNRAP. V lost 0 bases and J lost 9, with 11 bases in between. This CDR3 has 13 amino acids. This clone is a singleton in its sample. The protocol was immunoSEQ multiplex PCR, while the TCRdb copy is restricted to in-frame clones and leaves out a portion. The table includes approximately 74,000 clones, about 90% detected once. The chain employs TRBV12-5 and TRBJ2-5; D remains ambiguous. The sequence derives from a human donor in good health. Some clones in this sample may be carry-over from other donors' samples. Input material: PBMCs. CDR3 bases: TGTGCTAGTGGTTTGGTTCCTGCTGCGGCCCAGTACTTC. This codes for CASGLVPAAAQYF.